This TCR beta chain was sequenced during a study of control samples from healthy donors and cancer patients. This CDR3 is 14 amino acids long. CDR1 MNHEY and CDR2 SVGAGI come from the germline V gene. With 6 bases clipped from V and 2 bases from J, the junction kept 3 bases outside the gene matches. Produced via immunoSEQ multiplex PCR; TCRdb's table is partial and in-frame only. The sample yields approximately 140,000 clones, around 90% seen once. The rearrangement links TRBV6-5 to TRBJ1-2; 10 positions match TRBD1. Material: blood. The sequence was collected from a man aged 30 to 39 in good health. The CDR3 sequence is CASSKGQGNYGYTF. CDR3 nucleotide sequence: TGTGCCAGCAGCAAGGGACAGGGGAACTATGGCTACACCTTC.